The 9 T cell receptor beta chains below were found in one sample sequenced in a study of identifying expanded T cells in peripheral blood. Produced via immunoSEQ multiplex PCR; TCRdb's table is partial and in-frame only. Of 85,000 to 95,000 clones in the sample, 88% are singletons; the top ten hold approximately 3.9%. Sequenced material: blood. These receptors originate from a person between 18 and 69 years old in good health.

This clone was recorded a few times. This sequence joins TRBV28 and TRBJ2-7; 7 nucleotides line up with TRBD1. The CDR3 length is 16 residues. Trimming at V came to 6 bases and at J to 2 bases, leaving 13 bases not matched to a gene. From germline, CDR1 is MDHEN and CDR2 SYDVKM. CDR3 in amino acids: CASSPGGQDDPYEQYF. The CDR3 region has the DNA TGTGCCAGCAGCCCCGGCGGACAGGATGACCCCTACGAGCAGTACTTC. The full variable domain, its missing parts supplied by reference TRBV28 and TRBJ2-7, is DVKVTQSSRYLVKRTGEKVFLECVQDMDHENMFWYRQDPGLGLRLIYFSYDVKMKEKGDIPEGYSVSREKKERFSLILESASTNQTSMYLCASSPGGQDDPYEQYFGPGTRLTVT.

This chain connects TRBV5-1 to TRBJ2-1; possible D gene TRBD2, 6 bases. Between the trimmed V and J ends, which lost 4 bases and 6 bases, there was a span of 11 bases. Germline assignment: CDR1 SGHRS and CDR2 YFSETQ. CDR3 length: 13 amino acids. The CDR3: CASSPGGSNEQFF. DNA for the CDR3: TGCGCCAGCAGCCCCGGGGGATCCAATGAGCAGTTCTTC.

This rearrangement joins TRBV30 to TRBJ2-1; 7 positions match TRBD1. Germline V lookup: CDR1 GTSNPN, CDR2 SVGIG (reference sequence). Losses at the gene ends were 3 bases for V and 4 bases for J; bases not matched to a gene: 9. The CDR3 spans 15 residues. CDR3 sequence reads: CAWRLTGRIYNEQFF. DNA for the CDR3: TGTGCCTGGAGGTTGACAGGGAGAATTTACAATGAGCAGTTCTTC.

The rearrangement joins TRBV4-1 to TRBJ2-7; 10 nucleotides align to TRBD2. The germline V gene has CDR1 MGHRA and CDR2 YSYEKL. Trimming removed 1 base from V and 6 bases from J; junction bases left unmatched: 9. The CDR3 runs 16 residues. CDR3 protein: CASSQGRLAGEGEQYF. The CDR3 nucleotides are TGCGCCAGCAGCCAAGGGCGGCTAGCGGGAGAGGGCGAGCAGTACTTC.

The rearrangement links TRBV10-2 to TRBJ1-1; possible D gene TRBD1, 6 bases. Looked up from germline, CDR1 is WSHSY and CDR2 is SAAADI. The CDR3 is 13 residues long. V gave up 8 bases and J gave up 1 base, with 11 bases separating them. The CDR3 DNA follows: TGCGCCAGCCGGGACACCTCGAACACTGAAGCTTTCTTT. It specifies CASRDTSNTEAFF.

The chain combines TRBV28 with TRBJ2-2; D may match TRBD1 or TRBD2 (5 bases each). The CDR3 loop spans 16 amino acids. Trimming pared 6 bases from V and 6 bases from J, leaving 20 bases between. Germline V gene sequence: CDR1 MDHEN, CDR2 SYDVKM. The CDR3 region has the DNA TGTGCCAGCAGCCGGATGGGACCTCCGCTTGCCGGGGAGCTGTTTTTT. Protein: CASSRMGPPLAGELFF.

J is TRBJ2-5 and V is TRBV28; unclear D gene. The CDR3 loop spans 15 amino acids. Per the germline V gene, CDR1 is MDHEN and CDR2 is SYDVKM. Trimming removed 4 bases at V and 5 bases at J, with 17 bases between. The CDR3 sequence: CASSSALSGMETQYF. CDR3 bases: TGTGCCAGCAGTTCGGCCCTAAGTGGAATGGAGACCCAGTACTTC.

J is TRBJ1-3 and V is TRBV7-9; TRBD1 agrees at 9 bases. Trimming cost V 1 base and J 2 bases; bases outside gene matches: 6. The CDR3 totals 17 residues. Germline CDR1 is SEHNR and CDR2 is FQNEAQ (reference sequence). The CDR3 is CASSLVGQGFAGNTIYF. The DNA of the CDR3 is TGTGCCAGCAGCTTAGTGGGACAGGGTTTCGCTGGAAACACCATATATTTT.

Comments on this clone: The junction and the germline gene differ at one end; a read error may be behind it. J is TRBJ1-6 and V is TRBV20-1; D remains unclear. The germline V gene has CDR1 DFQATT and CDR2 SNEGSKA (reference sequence). The CDR3 runs 11 residues. The CDR3 protein is CSAREVGPLHF. For the CDR3, the DNA is TGCAGTGCGAGAGAAGTCGGACCCCTCCACTTT.